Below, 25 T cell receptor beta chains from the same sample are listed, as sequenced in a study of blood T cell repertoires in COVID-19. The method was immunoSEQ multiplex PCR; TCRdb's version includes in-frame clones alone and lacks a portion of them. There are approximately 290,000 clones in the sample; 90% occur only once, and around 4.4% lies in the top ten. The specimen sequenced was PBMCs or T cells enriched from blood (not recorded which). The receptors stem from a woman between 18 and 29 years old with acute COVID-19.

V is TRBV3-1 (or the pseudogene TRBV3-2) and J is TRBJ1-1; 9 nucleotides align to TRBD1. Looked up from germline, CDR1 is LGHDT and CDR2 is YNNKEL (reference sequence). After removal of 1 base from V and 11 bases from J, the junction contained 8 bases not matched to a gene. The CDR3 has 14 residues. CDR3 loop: CASSQVQGASWAFF. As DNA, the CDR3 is TGTGCCAGCAGCCAAGTACAGGGGGCTTCTTGGGCTTTCTTT.

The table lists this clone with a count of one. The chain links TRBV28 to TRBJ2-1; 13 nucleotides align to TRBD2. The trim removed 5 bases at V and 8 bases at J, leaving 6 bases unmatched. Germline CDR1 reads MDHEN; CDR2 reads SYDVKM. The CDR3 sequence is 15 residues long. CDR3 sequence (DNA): TGTGCCAGCAGTCCAACTAGCGGGAGGGGCGATGAGCAGTTCTTC. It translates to CASSPTSGRGDEQFF. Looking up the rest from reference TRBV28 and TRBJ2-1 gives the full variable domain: DVKVTQSSRYLVKRTGEKVFLECVQDMDHENMFWYRQDPGLGLRLIYFSYDVKMKEKGDIPEGYSVSREKKERFSLILESASTNQTSMYLCASSPTSGRGDEQFFGPGTRLTVL.

The CDR3 region is CASKGDSDNSPLHF. CDR3 nucleotides: TGTGCCAGTAAGGGGGACAGTGATAATTCACCCCTCCACTTT. The chain employs TRBV19 and TRBJ1-6; TRBD1 matches 7 bases. From germline, CDR1 is LNHDA and CDR2 SQIVND (reference sequence). The CDR3 contains 14 residues. Trimming removed 7 bases from V and 5 bases from J; junction bases left unmatched: 5.

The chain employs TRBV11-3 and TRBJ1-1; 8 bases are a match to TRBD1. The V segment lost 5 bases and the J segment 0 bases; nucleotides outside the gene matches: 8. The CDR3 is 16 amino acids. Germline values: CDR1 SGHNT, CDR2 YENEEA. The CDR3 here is CASSDGTGDMNTEAFF. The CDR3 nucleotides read TGTGCCAGCAGCGACGGGACAGGAGACATGAACACTGAAGCTTTCTTT.

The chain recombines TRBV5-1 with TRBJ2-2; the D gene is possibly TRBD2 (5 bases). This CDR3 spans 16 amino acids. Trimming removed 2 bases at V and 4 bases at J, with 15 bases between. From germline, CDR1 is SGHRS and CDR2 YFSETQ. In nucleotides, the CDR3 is TGCGCCAGCAGCTTTCAGGCCTTCGAGGGCACCGGGGAGCTGTTTTTT. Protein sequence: CASSFQAFEGTGELFF.

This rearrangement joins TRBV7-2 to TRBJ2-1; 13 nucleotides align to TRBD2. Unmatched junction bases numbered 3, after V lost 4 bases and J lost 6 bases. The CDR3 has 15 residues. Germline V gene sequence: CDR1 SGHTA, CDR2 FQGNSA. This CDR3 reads CASSSGLAGINEQFF. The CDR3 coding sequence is TGTGCCAGCAGCTCGGGACTAGCGGGGATCAATGAGCAGTTCTTC.

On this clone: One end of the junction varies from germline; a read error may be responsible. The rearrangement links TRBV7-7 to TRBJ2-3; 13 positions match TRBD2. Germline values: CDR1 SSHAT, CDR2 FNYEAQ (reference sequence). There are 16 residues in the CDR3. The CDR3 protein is CASSLGLAGGTDTQYF. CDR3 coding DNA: TGTGCTAGCAGCCTTGGACTAGCGGGAGGCACAGATACGCAGTATTTT.

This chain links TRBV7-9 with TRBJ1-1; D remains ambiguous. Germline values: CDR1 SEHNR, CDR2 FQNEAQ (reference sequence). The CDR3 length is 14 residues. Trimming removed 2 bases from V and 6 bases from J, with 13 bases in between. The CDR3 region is CASSLRGEVPEAFF. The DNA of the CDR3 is TGTGCCAGCAGCTTACGGGGTGAGGTCCCTGAAGCTTTCTTT.

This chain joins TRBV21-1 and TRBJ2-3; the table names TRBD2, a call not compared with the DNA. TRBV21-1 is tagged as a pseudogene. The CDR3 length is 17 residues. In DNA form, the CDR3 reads TGTGCCAGCAGCAAAGCGCTTCGGATTCGGGGCACAGATACGCAGTATTTT. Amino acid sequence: CASSKALRIRGTDTQYF.

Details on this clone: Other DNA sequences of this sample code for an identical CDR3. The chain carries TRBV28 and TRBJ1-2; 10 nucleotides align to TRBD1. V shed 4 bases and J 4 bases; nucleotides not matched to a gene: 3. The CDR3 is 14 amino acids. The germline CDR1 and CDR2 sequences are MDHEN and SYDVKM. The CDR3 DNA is TGTGCCAGCAGTTCCGGACAGGGGGGCTATGGCTACACCTTC. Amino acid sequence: CASSSGQGGYGYTF.

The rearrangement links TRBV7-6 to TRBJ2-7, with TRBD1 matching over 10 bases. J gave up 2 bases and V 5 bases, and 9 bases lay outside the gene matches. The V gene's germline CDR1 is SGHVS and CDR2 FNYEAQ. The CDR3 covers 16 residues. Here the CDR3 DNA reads TGTGCCAGCAGCCTCCACCGGGACAGGGGCACCTACGAGCAGTACTTC. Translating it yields CASSLHRDRGTYEQYF.

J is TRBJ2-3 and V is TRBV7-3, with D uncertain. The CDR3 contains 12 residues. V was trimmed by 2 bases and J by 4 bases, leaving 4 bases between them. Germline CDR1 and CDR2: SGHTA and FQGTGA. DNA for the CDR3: TGTGCCAGCAGCTTATATGCAGATACGCAGTATTTT. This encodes CASSLYADTQYF.

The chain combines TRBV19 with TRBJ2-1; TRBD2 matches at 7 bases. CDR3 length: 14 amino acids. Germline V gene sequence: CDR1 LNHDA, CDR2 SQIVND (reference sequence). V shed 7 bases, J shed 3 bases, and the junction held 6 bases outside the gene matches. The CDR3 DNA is TGTGCCAGTAACCCTAGCGGAGGCTACAATGAGCAGTTCTTC. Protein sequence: CASNPSGGYNEQFF.

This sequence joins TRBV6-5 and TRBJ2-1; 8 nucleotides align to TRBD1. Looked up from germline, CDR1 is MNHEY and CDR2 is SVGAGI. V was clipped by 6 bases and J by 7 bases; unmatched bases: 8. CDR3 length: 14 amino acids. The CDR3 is CASRSHDRGNEQFF. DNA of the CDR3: TGTGCCAGCAGGTCCCACGACAGGGGAAATGAGCAGTTCTTC.

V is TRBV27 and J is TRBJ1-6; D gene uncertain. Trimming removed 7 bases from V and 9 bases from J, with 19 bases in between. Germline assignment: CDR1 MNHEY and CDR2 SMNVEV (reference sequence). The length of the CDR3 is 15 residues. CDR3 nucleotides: TGTGCCAGCACCTTCTCCGGGGTAAATCCTTCACCCCTCCACTTT. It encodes CASTFSGVNPSPLHF.

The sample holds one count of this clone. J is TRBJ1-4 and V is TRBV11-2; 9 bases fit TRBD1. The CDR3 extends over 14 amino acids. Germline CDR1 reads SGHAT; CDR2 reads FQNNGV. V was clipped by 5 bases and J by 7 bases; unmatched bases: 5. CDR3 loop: CASSPDRGVEKLFF. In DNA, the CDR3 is TGTGCCAGCAGCCCTGACAGGGGGGTTGAAAAACTGTTTTTT.

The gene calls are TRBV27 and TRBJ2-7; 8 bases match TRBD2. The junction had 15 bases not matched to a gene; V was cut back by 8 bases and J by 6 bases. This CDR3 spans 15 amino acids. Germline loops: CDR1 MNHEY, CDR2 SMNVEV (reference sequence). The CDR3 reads CASRTMGGRPSEQYF. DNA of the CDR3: TGTGCCAGCCGCACGATGGGCGGGAGGCCTAGCGAGCAGTACTTC.

The CDR3 reads CASSFYGSGTDTQYF. The CDR3 DNA reads TGTGCCAGCAGCTTCTACGGGAGCGGCACAGATACGCAGTATTTT. The chain carries TRBV11-3 and TRBJ2-3; TRBD2 might be the D (6 bases). CDR3 length: 15 residues. Looked up from germline, CDR1 is SGHNT and CDR2 is YENEEA. The ends were cut back, 3 bases at V and 1 base at J, with 11 bases in the middle.

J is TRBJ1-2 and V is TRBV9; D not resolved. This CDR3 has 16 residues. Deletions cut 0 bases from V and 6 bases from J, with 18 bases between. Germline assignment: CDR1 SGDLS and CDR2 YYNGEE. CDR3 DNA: TGTGCCAGCAGCGTAGGCCCGCGAGAGGGCGAGAATGGCTACACCTTC. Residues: CASSVGPREGENGYTF.

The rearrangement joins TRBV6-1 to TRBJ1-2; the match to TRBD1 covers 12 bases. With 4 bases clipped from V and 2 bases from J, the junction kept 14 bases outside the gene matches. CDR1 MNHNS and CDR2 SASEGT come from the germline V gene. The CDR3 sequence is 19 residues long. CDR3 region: CASSAIPGQGARWNYGYTF. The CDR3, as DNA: TGTGCCAGCAGTGCAATACCGGGACAGGGGGCGCGATGGAACTATGGCTACACCTTC.

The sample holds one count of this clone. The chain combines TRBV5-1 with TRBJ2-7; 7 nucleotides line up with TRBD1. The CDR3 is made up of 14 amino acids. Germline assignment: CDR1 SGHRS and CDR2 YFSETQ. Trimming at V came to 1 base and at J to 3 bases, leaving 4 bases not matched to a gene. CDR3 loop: CASSLRDRDYEQYF. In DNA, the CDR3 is TGCGCCAGCAGCTTGCGAGACAGGGACTACGAGCAGTACTTC.

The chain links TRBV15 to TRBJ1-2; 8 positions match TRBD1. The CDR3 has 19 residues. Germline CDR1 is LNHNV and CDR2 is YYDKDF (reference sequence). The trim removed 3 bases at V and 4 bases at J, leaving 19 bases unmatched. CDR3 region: CATSRYNRGGSTLLYGYTF. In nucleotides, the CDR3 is TGTGCCACCAGCAGGTACAACAGGGGGGGAAGCACTTTACTCTATGGCTACACCTTC.

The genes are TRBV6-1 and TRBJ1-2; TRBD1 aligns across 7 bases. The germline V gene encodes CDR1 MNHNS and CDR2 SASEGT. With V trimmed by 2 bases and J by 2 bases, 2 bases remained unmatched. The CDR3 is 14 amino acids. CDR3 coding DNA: TGTGCCAGCAGTGAAACGGGACAGAACTATGGCTACACCTTC. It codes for CASSETGQNYGYTF.

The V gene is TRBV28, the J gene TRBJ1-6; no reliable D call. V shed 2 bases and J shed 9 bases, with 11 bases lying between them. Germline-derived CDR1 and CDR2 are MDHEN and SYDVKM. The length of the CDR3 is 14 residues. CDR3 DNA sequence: TGTGCCAGCAGTTTAACCGGGTTTGGTTCACCCCTCCACTTT. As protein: CASSLTGFGSPLHF.

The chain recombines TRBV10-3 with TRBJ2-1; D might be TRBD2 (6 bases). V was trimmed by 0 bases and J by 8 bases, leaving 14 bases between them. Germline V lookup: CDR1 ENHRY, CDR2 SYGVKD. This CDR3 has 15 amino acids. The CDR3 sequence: CAISESTGVGDEQFF. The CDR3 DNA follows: TGTGCCATCAGTGAGTCAACGGGAGTCGGCGATGAGCAGTTCTTC.